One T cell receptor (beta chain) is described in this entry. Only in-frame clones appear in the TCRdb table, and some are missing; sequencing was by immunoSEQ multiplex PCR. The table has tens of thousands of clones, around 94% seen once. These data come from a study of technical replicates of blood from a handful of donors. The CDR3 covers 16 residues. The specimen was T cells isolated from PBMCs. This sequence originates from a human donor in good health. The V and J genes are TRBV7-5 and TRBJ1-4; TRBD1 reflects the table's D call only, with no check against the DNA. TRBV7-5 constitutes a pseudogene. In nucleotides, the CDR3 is TGTGTCAGAAGCTTGGACAGGAATCCCGCCTATGAAAAACTGTTTTTT. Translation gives CVRSLDRNPAYEKLFF.